This is a list of T cell receptor beta chains from one sample in a study of response to subunit inactivated influenza vaccine. TCRdb analysed the RT-PCR reads with MiXCR anew, one entry per CDR3 protein. The sample records around 200,000 distinct CDR3 sequences, around 15% being singletons. This specimen was CD8+ T cells sorted from PBMCs, taken 4 to 6 days after vaccination. The origin of the receptors is a man aged 50 or older who received an inactivated influenza vaccine. Both conserved end residues are part of each CDR3. Each record gives: V gene, J gene, D gene, clone size, CDR3 length, CDR3 protein, CDR3 DNA. D genes are given only for firm matches. Expanded clones get a size class; other rows say once, few or many, or leave the size out.

>TRBV6-1|TRBJ2-1|TRBD2|few|14
CASSLAGALDEQFF
TGTGCCAGCAGTCTAGCGGGGGCCCTAGATGAGCAGTTCTTC
>TRBV7-2|TRBJ2-1|.|few|15
CASSLGWTAYNEQFF
TGTGCCAGCAGCTTGGGATGGACGGCTTACAATGAGCAGTTCTTC
>TRBV11-1|TRBJ2-1|.|few|14
CASAQGVFRSEQFF
TGTGCCAGCGCCCAAGGAGTATTTCGGAGTGAGCAGTTCTTC
>TRBV29-1|TRBJ2-7|.|few|14
CSVEEVGTAYEQYF
TGCAGCGTTGAAGAGGTCGGGACCGCCTACGAGCAGTACTTC
>TRBV19|TRBJ1-1|.|.|14
CASSDPGEYTEAFF
TGTGCCAGTAGCGACCCCGGGGAATACACTGAAGCTTTCTTT
>TRBV5-1|TRBJ2-1|TRBD2|few|15
CASSLASGGSDEQFF
TGCGCCAGCAGCTTGGCTAGCGGGGGCTCTGATGAGCAGTTCTTC
>TRBV19|TRBJ1-1|TRBD1|few|15
CASSYRQGAYTEAFF
TGTGCCAGTAGTTACCGACAGGGAGCGTACACTGAAGCTTTCTTT
>TRBV7-3|TRBJ2-2|TRBD2|few|15
CASSLGLAGTGELFF
TGTGCCAGCAGCTTGGGACTAGCGGGAACCGGGGAGCTGTTTTTT
>TRBV27|TRBJ2-7|.|many|13
CASGLRSGYEQYF
TGTGCCAGCGGTCTCCGATCTGGTTACGAGCAGTACTTC
>TRBV7-8|TRBJ2-7|.|few|17
CASSLVAVQLAVYEQYF
TGTGCCAGCAGCTTAGTGGCAGTTCAACTAGCTGTCTACGAGCAGTACTTC